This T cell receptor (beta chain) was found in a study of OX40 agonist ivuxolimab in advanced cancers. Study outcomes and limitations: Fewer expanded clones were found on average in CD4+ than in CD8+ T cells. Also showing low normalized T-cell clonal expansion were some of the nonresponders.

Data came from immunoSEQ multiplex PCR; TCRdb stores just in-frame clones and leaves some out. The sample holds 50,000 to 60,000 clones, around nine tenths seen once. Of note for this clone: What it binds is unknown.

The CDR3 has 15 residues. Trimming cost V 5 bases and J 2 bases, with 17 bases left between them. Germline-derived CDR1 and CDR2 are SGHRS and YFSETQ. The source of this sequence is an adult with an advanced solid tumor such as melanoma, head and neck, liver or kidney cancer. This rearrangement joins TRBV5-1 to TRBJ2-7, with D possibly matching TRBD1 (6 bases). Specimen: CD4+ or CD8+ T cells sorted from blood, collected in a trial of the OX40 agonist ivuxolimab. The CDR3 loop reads CASRDPGTPAYEQYF. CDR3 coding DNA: TGCGCCAGCAGAGACCCCGGGACACCAGCCTACGAGCAGTACTTC.